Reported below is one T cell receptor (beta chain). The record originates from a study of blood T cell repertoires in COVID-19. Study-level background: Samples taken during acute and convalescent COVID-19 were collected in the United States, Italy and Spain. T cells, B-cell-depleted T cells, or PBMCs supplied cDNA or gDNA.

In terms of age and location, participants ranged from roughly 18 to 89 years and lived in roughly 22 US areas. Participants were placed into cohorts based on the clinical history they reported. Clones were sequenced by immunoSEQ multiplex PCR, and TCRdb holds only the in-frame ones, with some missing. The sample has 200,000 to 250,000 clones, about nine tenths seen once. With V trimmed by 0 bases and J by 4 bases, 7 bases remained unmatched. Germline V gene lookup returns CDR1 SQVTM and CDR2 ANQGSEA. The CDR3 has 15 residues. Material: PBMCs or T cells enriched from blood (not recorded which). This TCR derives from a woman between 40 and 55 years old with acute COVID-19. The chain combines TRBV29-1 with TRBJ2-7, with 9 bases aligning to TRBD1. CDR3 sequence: CSVEDNGQGSYEQYF. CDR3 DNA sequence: TGCAGCGTTGAAGATAACGGACAGGGGTCGTACGAGCAGTACTTC.